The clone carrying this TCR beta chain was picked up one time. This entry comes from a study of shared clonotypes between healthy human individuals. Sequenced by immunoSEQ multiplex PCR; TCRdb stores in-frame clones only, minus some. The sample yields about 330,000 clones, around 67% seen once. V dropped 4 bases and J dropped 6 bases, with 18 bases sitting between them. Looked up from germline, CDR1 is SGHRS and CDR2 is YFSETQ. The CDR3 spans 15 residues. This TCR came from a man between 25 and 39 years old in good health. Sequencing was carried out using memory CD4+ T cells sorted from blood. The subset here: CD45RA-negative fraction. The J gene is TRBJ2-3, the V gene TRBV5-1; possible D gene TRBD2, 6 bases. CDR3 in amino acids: CASSPRASRDDTQYF. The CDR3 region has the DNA TGCGCCAGCAGCCCACGGGCCTCGCGGGATGATACGCAGTATTTT.